Described below is a single TCR beta chain sequence and its context. V lost 3 bases to trimming and J lost 7 bases, with 13 bases between them. The germline V gene encodes CDR1 LNHNV and CDR2 YYDKDF (reference sequence). This CDR3 spans 14 amino acids. The data are from a study of blood T cell repertoires in COVID-19. The protocol was immunoSEQ multiplex PCR, while the TCRdb copy is restricted to in-frame clones and leaves out a portion. The data show 120,000 or so clones, around three quarters seen once. The TCR was taken from a man aged 35 to 55 with active or convalescent COVID-19. This chain uses TRBV15 with TRBJ1-5; D may be TRBD1 (5 bases). Sequenced material: peripheral blood. CDR3 sequence reads: CATSREGARQPQHF. Here the CDR3 DNA reads TGTGCCACCAGCAGGGAAGGGGCCAGGCAGCCCCAGCATTTT. Complete variable domain (other parts from reference TRBV15 and TRBJ1-5): DAMVIQNPRYQVTQFGKPVTLSCSQTLNHNVMYWYQQKSSQAPKLLFHYYDKDFNNEADTPDNFQSRRPNTSFCFLDIRSPGLGDTAMYLCATSREGARQPQHFGDGTRLSIL.